Below, 19 T cell receptor beta chains from the same sample are listed, as sequenced in a study of spatial heterogeneity in lung cancer (dated by TCRdb to between 2018 and 2021). The library was made by 5' RACE. The run used a NextSeq 500. TCRdb took the public reads, trimmed them with fastp at Q25, ran MiXCR for clone calling and kept in-frame beta chains. Records with the same CDR3 protein are collapsed into one entry carrying the most frequent genes and DNA. This sample is represented by around 8,000 distinct CDR3 sequences; around 8.6% of them were singletons. In total, the top ten clones hold roughly half of the sample. The sample's time point label, in plain terms: sample taken at primary tumor resection. For TCR sequencing, whole RNA was extracted from tumor and nontumor lung tissue, or from cryopreserved PBMC samples, and no cell sorting was done. The sequences come from PBMCs, collected at surgery. Receptors were obtained from a male donor with early-stage non-small cell lung cancer.

This clonotype was seen many times. Being off target in a library aimed at alpha chains, this beta chain has a size of little meaning. The chain is built from TRBV20-1 and TRBJ1-5; D uncertain. The germline gives CDR1 DFQATT, CDR2 SNEGSKA (reference sequence). The CDR3 length is 15 residues. V lost 1 base and J 3 bases, leaving 13 bases between the germline ends. The CDR3 protein is CSARVGRSNNQPQHF. CDR3 DNA sequence: TGCAGTGCTAGAGTAGGGAGGAGCAACAATCAGCCCCAGCATTTT.

This clonotype was observed at least ten times. This beta chain came through as a stray read in a library set up for alpha chains, and its size says little. This chain connects TRBV4-1 to TRBJ2-1; 8 bases fit TRBD1. The CDR3 extends over 15 amino acids. V lost 4 bases, J lost 1 base, and 3 bases stayed unmatched. Germline V CDR1 and CDR2: MGHRA, YSYEKL. CDR3 nucleotide sequence: TGCGCCAGCAGCCTCGACAGGGGTTCCTACAATGAGCAGTTCTTC. It codes for CASSLDRGSYNEQFF.

This clonotype has more than one count but fewer than ten. For a library built for alpha chains, this beta chain is a stray read; little rests on its size. The chain uses TRBV5-1 and TRBJ2-4, with 11 bases matching TRBD2. CDR3 length: 23 residues. V lost 0 bases, J lost 1 base, and 21 bases stayed unmatched. Germline CDR1 reads SGHRS; CDR2 reads YFSETQ. Written as DNA, the CDR3 is TGCGCCAGCAGCTTGGATCAAGTGGGTAGCGGGAGGGCTGAGGCTCCGGCCAAAAACATTCAGTACTTC. Its protein is CASSLDQVGSGRAEAPAKNIQYF. The whole variable domain, filled in from reference TRBV5-1 and TRBJ2-4, reads KAGVTQTPRYLIKTRGQQVTLSCSPISGHRSVSWYQQTPGQGLQFLFEYFSETQRNKGNFPGRFSGRQFSNSRSEMNVSTLELGDSALYLCASSLDQVGSGRAEAPAKNIQYFGAGTRLSVL.

This clonotype was found many times. This beta chain appears as a stray read in a library generated for alpha chains; its size is not informative. V and J are TRBV5-1 and TRBJ2-7; TRBD1 is a possible D gene (6 bases). The CDR3 loop spans 15 amino acids. V dropped 4 bases and J dropped 2 bases, with 16 bases sitting between them. Germline CDR1 and CDR2: SGHRS and YFSETQ. The CDR3 DNA reads TGCGCCAGCAGCCGGGACATTGGGGCTACCTACGAGCAGTACTTC. It yields the protein CASSRDIGATYEQYF.

This clonotype was counted between two and nine times. This may arise from a read error, as a much more abundant clone is one base away. This beta chain is a stray sequence in a library constructed for alpha chains; its clone size is not meaningful. The chain carries TRBV5-4 and TRBJ1-6; D unclear. The CDR3 extends over 13 amino acids. In germline, CDR1 is SGHNT, CDR2 YYREEE (reference sequence). The CDR3 region is CASSLSYTSPPHF. CDR3 DNA: TGTGCCAGCAGCTTGAGTTACACCTCACCCCCCCACTTT.

Comment on this clonotype: Because the library targeted alpha chains, this beta chain is an off-target read whose size means little. The chain combines TRBV12-3 or TRBV12-4 with TRBJ1-2, with D possibly matching TRBD1 (5 bases). The CDR3 is 19 amino acids. Trimming shortened V by 10 bases and J by 4 bases, and 34 bases separated the two germline ends. CDR3 protein: CATKFGTSRRDLGSYGYTF. DNA of the CDR3: TGTGCCACCAAGTTTGGGACTTCCCGGCGCGACCTTGGGAGCTATGGCTACACCTTC.

As to this clonotype: This beta chain is a stray read from a library made for alpha chains; its abundance is not meaningful. CDR3 amino acids: CSVGPRRGSTDTQYF. Here the CDR3 DNA reads TGCAGCGTTGGACCCCGGAGGGGCAGCACAGATACGCAGTATTTT. The chain employs TRBV29-1 and TRBJ2-3, with D maybe TRBD2 (6 bases). The germline gives CDR1 SQVTM, CDR2 ANQGSEA. The CDR3 contains 15 residues. V was clipped by 4 bases and J by 0 bases, with 14 bases between them.

This clonotype was seen repeatedly, ten times or more. With the library built for alpha chains, this beta chain is off target and its frequency is not meaningful. V is TRBV24-1 and J is TRBJ2-5; possible D gene TRBD1, 6 bases. Germline CDR1 and CDR2: KGHDR and SFDVKD. Trimming left V 5 bases short and J 1 base short, with 13 bases between. The CDR3 loop spans 15 amino acids. The CDR3 DNA sequence: TGTGCCACCAGTGTTATGGACAGCCTCCAAGAGACCCAGTACTTC. Translating it yields CATSVMDSLQETQYF.

This clonotype came up many times. This beta chain lies outside the target of a library built for alpha chains; its clone size means little. The V call is TRBV19, the J call TRBJ1-5; 11 nucleotides line up with TRBD1. The V gene's germline CDR1 is LNHDA and CDR2 SQIVND (reference sequence). Trimming at V came to 4 bases and at J to 5 bases, leaving 13 bases not matched to a gene. This CDR3 comprises 18 residues. The CDR3 reads CASSTLAGTGGLYQPQHF. In DNA form, the CDR3 reads TGTGCCAGTAGTACCCTTGCCGGGACAGGGGGTTTATATCAGCCCCAGCATTTT.

Many counts were recorded for this clonotype. Being off target in a library aimed at alpha chains, this beta chain has a size of little meaning. V usage is TRBV6-2 or TRBV6-3 and J usage is TRBJ1-1; tentative D call: TRBD1 (6 bases). Trimming pared 2 bases from V and 8 bases from J, leaving 15 bases between. The CDR3 extends over 14 amino acids. Per the germline V gene, CDR1 is MNHEY and CDR2 is SVGEGT. The CDR3 DNA reads TGTGCCAGCAGTTACCCAGCCAGGGGCAAAGAAGCTTTCTTT. This encodes CASSYPARGKEAFF.

This clonotype was detected ten times or more. This beta chain slipped into a library made for alpha chains as a stray read, so its size is not meaningful. The rearrangement joins TRBV11-3 to TRBJ1-2, with 7 positions matching TRBD1. The CDR3 has 13 residues. The junction had 5 bases not matched to a gene; V was cut back by 5 bases and J by 5 bases. In germline, CDR1 is SGHNT, CDR2 YENEEA. CDR3 in DNA: TGTGCCAGCAGCGTCGGGACAGCTTATGGCTACACCTTC. Encoded protein: CASSVGTAYGYTF.

This clonotype was recorded at least ten times. The library was built for alpha chains, so this beta chain is an off-target read and its size means little. The chain recombines TRBV20-1 with TRBJ1-1, with D possibly matching TRBD1 (6 bases). Germline V gives CDR1 DFQATT, CDR2 SNEGSKA (reference sequence). CDR3 length: 13 residues. V was cut by 7 bases and J by 0 bases, with 12 bases left in between. The CDR3 loop is CSEQGALNTEAFF. DNA for the CDR3: TGCAGTGAACAGGGAGCATTGAACACTGAAGCTTTCTTT.

This clonotype was recorded at least ten times. The library was built for alpha chains, so this beta chain is an off-target read and its size means little. The chain recombines TRBV5-1 with TRBJ2-7, with 7 bases lining up with TRBD2. The CDR3 sequence is 14 residues long. CDR1 SGHRS and CDR2 YFSETQ come from the germline V gene. V shed 1 base, J shed 3 bases, and the junction held 4 bases outside the gene matches. The CDR3 bases are TGCGCCAGCAGCTTGCGGGGGGAGGGCTACGAGCAGTACTTC. It codes for CASSLRGEGYEQYF.

This clonotype was recorded many times. This beta chain appears as a stray read in a library generated for alpha chains; its size is not informative. The CDR3 is CAISESMETQYF. DNA for the CDR3: TGTGCCATCAGTGAGTCGATGGAGACCCAGTACTTC. V and J are TRBV10-3 and TRBJ2-5; no definite D call. From germline, CDR1 is ENHRY and CDR2 SYGVKD. The CDR3 is made up of 12 amino acids. Trimming took off 0 bases at V and 5 bases at J, with 4 bases between the two ends.

This clonotype was counted many times. Within a library made for alpha chains, this beta chain is off target, and its count is uninformative. The CDR3 spells CASSDGSVSYEQYF. In nucleotides, the CDR3 is TGTGCCAGCAGCGACGGGAGCGTCTCCTACGAGCAGTACTTC. This chain joins TRBV7-9 and TRBJ2-7; maybe TRBD2 (6 bases). Germline assignment: CDR1 SEHNR and CDR2 FQNEAQ (reference sequence). The length of the CDR3 is 14 residues. Trimming left V 5 bases short and J 0 bases short, with 11 bases between.

This clonotype came up a few times. This beta chain represents an off-target read in a library built for alpha chains; its size is of limited meaning. The chain is built from TRBV20-1 and TRBJ2-1; D not certain. Germline CDR1 is DFQATT and CDR2 is SNEGSKA (reference sequence). The CDR3 totals 13 residues. The V gene lost 0 bases and the J gene lost 8 bases, with 11 bases spanning the gap. The chain's CDR3 is CSARDQGYDEQFF. CDR3 DNA sequence: TGCAGTGCTAGAGATCAAGGGTACGATGAGCAGTTCTTC.

Comments on this clonotype: This beta chain came through as a stray read in a library set up for alpha chains, and its size says little. This chain connects TRBV18 to TRBJ2-4; D gene unclear. With 3 bases removed from V and 1 base from J, the gap between germline ends came to 22 bases. Germline loops: CDR1 KGHSH, CDR2 LQKENI. The CDR3 extends over 19 amino acids. The DNA for the CDR3 is TGTGCCAGCTCACCGGGCAAAGTCCGAGGCGATCAGGCCAAAAACATTCAGTACTTC. Protein: CASSPGKVRGDQAKNIQYF.

This clonotype was found a few times. This beta chain lies outside the target of a library built for alpha chains; its clone size means little. V usage is TRBV29-1 and J usage is TRBJ2-2; D is possibly TRBD2 (5 bases). The length of the CDR3 is 14 residues. V dropped 7 bases and J dropped 4 bases, with 16 bases sitting between them. CDR1 is SQVTM, CDR2 ANQGSEA, per germline. In DNA, the CDR3 is TGCAGCGCAAACCCGGGATCCGGCACCGGGGAGCTGTTTTTT. Its protein product is CSANPGSGTGELFF.

On this clonotype itself: A library prepared for alpha chains yielded this beta chain as an off-target read; its size is of little meaning. The genes are TRBV6-1 and TRBJ2-3; TRBD2 matches 9 bases. V was pared by 6 bases and J by 3 bases, with 7 bases of the junction left unmatched. Germline loops: CDR1 MNHNS, CDR2 SASEGT. This CDR3 contains 15 residues. For the CDR3, the DNA is TGTGCCAGCAGGCTTTCAGCGGGAGGTACAGATACGCAGTATTTT. Its protein is CASRLSAGGTDTQYF.